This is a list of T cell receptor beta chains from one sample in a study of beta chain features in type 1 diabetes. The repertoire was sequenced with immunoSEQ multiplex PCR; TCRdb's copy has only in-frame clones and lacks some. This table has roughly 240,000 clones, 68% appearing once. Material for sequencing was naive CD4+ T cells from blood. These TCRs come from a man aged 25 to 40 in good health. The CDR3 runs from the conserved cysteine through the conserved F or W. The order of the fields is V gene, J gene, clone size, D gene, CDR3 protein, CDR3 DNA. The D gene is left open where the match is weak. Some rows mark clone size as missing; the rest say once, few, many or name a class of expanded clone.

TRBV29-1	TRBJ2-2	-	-	CSARRDLRNTGELFF	TGCAGCGCCCGCCGGGACTTACGGAACACCGGGGAGCTGTTTTTT
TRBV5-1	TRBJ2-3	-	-	CASRQSTDTQYF	TGCGCCAGCAGGCAAAGCACAGATACGCAGTATTTT
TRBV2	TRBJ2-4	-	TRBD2	CASSGRGAEVAKNIQYF	TGTGCCAGCAGCGGGAGGGGAGCGGAGGTAGCCAAAAACATTCAGTACTTC
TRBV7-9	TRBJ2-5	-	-	CASSLVSEETQYF	TGTGCCAGCAGCTTAGTTTCGGAAGAGACCCAGTACTTC
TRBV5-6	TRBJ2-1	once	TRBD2	CASSLFLAGGPYEQFF	TGTGCCAGCAGCTTGTTCCTAGCGGGAGGGCCTTATGAGCAGTTCTTC
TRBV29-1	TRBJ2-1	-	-	CSVARATYNEQFF	TGCAGCGTTGCCCGGGCCACCTACAATGAGCAGTTCTTC
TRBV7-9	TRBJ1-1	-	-	CASSRTGRNTEAFF	TGTGCCAGCAGCCGAACAGGGCGGAACACTGAAGCTTTCTTT
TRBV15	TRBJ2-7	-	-	CATSMGNSLGEQYF	TGTGCCACCAGCATGGGGAATTCATTGGGCGAGCAGTACTTC
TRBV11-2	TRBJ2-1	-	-	CASNPATARNEQFF	TGTGCCAGCAACCCAGCTACTGCTCGCAATGAGCAGTTCTTC
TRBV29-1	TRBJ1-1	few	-	CSVGTGLNTEAFF	TGCAGCGTGGGTACAGGGTTGAACACTGAAGCTTTCTTT
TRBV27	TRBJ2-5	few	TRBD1	CASSNRGPRETQYF	TGTGCCAGCAGTAACAGGGGGCCCCGAGAGACCCAGTACTTC
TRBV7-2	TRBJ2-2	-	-	CASSTGRTGEPFF	TGTGCCAGCAGCACAGGGCGCACCGGGGAGCCGTTTTTT
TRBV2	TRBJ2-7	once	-	CASGYSYEQYF	TGTGCCAGCGGTTACAGCTACGAGCAGTACTTC
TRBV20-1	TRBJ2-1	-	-	CSARKLEQFF	TGCAGTGCTAGAAAACTTGAGCAGTTCTTC
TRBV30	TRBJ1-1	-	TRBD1	CAWLSTGVNTEAFF	TGTGCCTGGCTGTCGACAGGGGTGAACACTGAAGCTTTCTTT
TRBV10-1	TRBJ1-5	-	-	CASSESGNQPQHF	TGCGCCAGCAGTGAGTCGGGCAATCAGCCCCAGCATTTT
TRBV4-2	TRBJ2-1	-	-	CASSQEHSRYNEQFF	TGTGCCAGCAGCCAAGAACACTCCCGCTACAATGAGCAGTTCTTC
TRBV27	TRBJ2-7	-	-	CASSFSGPYEQYF	TGTGCCAGCAGTTTTAGCGGACCGTACGAGCAGTACTTC
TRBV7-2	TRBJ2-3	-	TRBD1	CASSAGPTGVIDTQYF	TGTGCCAGCAGCGCGGGGCCGACAGGGGTTATAGATACGCAGTATTTT
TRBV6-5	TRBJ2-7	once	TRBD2	CASSYGRGTYEQYF	TGTGCCAGCAGTTACGGGAGGGGAACCTACGAGCAGTACTTC
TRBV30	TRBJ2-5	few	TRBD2	CAWARLAVQETQYF	TGTGCCTGGGCCCGACTAGCGGTCCAAGAGACCCAGTACTTC
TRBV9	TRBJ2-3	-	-	CASSVDWIDSDTQYF	TGTGCCAGCAGCGTGGACTGGATTGACTCAGATACGCAGTATTTT
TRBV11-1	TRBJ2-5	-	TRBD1	CASTEELTGPKTQYF	TGTGCCAGCACCGAAGAATTGACAGGGCCGAAGACCCAGTACTTC
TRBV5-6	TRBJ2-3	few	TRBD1	CASSLDRGTDTQYF	TGTGCCAGCAGCTTGGACAGGGGAACAGATACGCAGTATTTT
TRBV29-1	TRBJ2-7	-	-	CSVGDGPYEQYF	TGCAGCGTTGGGGACGGGCCCTACGAGCAGTACTTC
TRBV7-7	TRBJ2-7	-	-	CASSVYPGDSYEQYF	TGTGCCAGCAGCGTCTACCCCGGGGACTCCTACGAGCAGTACTTC
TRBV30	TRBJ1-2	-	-	CAWRQALGYTF	TGTGCCTGGAGACAGGCTCTTGGCTACACCTTC
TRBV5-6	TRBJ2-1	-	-	CASTILGGGFNGEQFF	TGTGCCAGCACCATCCTGGGGGGTGGGTTTAATGGAGAGCAGTTCTTC
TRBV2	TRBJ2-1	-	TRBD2	CASSEALGLAGENEQFF	TGTGCCAGCAGTGAAGCGCTAGGACTAGCGGGGGAAAATGAGCAGTTCTTC
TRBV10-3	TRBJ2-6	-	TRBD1	CAISPPGQLGSGANVLTF	TGTGCCATCAGTCCTCCGGGACAGTTAGGTTCTGGGGCCAACGTCCTGACTTTC
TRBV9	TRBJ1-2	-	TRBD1	CASSRTTGDRGGYTF	TGTGCCAGCAGCAGGACGACAGGGGATCGGGGAGGCTACACCTTC